The 22 T cell receptor beta chains presented below share a single source sample, sequenced in a study of T cell repertoires in cytomegalovirus infection. TCRdb used MiXCR to reprocess the reads, holding one entry per CDR3 protein. The data show approximately 250,000 distinct CDR3 sequences, 9% to 15% seen once. Sequenced: PBMCs. The receptors here all came from a human donor in good health (CMV status not recorded). Some clones in this sample may be carry-over from other donors' samples.

This clonotype was observed a few times. The chain carries TRBV11-3 and TRBJ1-1; D remains unclear. The CDR3 length is 15 residues. Germline V gene data show CDR1 as SGHNT and CDR2 as YENEEA. V lost 5 bases, J lost 2 bases, and 15 bases lay in between. For the CDR3, the DNA is TGTGCCAGCAGCGGACTCATAAAGGTCAACACTGAAGCTTTCTTT. This gives the protein CASSGLIKVNTEAFF. Filled out from reference TRBV11-3 and TRBJ1-1, the complete variable domain reads EAGVVQSPRYKIIEKKQPVAFWCNPISGHNTLYWYLQNLGQGPELLIRYENEEAVDDSQLPKDRFSAERLKGVDSTLKIQPAELGDSAVYLCASSGLIKVNTEAFFGQGTRLTVV.

This clonotype was recorded only once. A much larger clone sits a single nucleotide away, making a read error possible. The rearrangement links TRBV6-2 or TRBV6-3 to TRBJ2-1; 8 bases map to TRBD1. This CDR3 is 15 amino acids long. Germline V gene lookup returns CDR1 MNHEY and CDR2 SVGEGT. This chain's CDR3 is CASSYGGQDAGEQSF. CDR3 nucleotides: TGTGCCAGCAGTTACGGGGGACAGGACGCAGGTGAGCAGTCCTTC.

At least ten counts were recorded for this clonotype. The rearrangement uses TRBV7-2 and TRBJ1-2; possibly TRBD1 for D (5 bases). Germline-derived CDR1 and CDR2 are SGHTA and FQGNSA. Trimming removed 3 bases at V and 4 bases at J, with 15 bases between. This CDR3 has 15 residues. The CDR3 reads CASSFSRDIPYGYTF. The CDR3 region has the DNA TGTGCCAGCAGCTTCTCCAGGGATATACCCTATGGCTACACCTTC.

This clonotype was counted many times. The chain uses TRBV12-3 or TRBV12-4 and TRBJ1-2; D is uncertain. The CDR3 length is 14 residues. V was clipped by 3 bases and J by 8 bases, with 16 bases between them. CDR3 region: CASSFNPGQTGYTF. CDR3 coding DNA: TGTGCCAGCAGTTTTAATCCGGGCCAAACGGGCTACACCTTC.

This clonotype has just a few counts. The chain is built from TRBV15 and TRBJ2-7; D may be TRBD1 (5 bases). Germline CDR1 LNHNV, CDR2 YYDKDF (reference sequence). The CDR3 contains 14 residues. V was pared by 1 base and J by 9 bases, with 16 bases between. The CDR3 is CATSRGGGRGSQYF. The CDR3 DNA is TGTGCCACCAGCAGAGGTGGCGGAAGGGGATCGCAGTACTTC.

This clonotype was picked up many times. This rearrangement joins TRBV19 to TRBJ1-1; a weak D match, TRBD1 (5 bases). V shed 10 bases and J shed 4 bases, with 22 bases lying between them. The germline CDR1 and CDR2 sequences are LNHDA and SQIVND (reference sequence). The CDR3 contains 15 residues. As DNA, the CDR3 is TGTGCCACCAAATATGGGGGGGAAATCGCCACTGAAGCTTTCTTT. Its protein product is CATKYGGEIATEAFF.

Many counts were recorded for this clonotype. The chain couples TRBV7-7 to TRBJ2-7; maybe TRBD1 (6 bases). Germline V lookup: CDR1 SSHAT, CDR2 FNYEAQ (reference sequence). Deletions cut 3 bases from V and 0 bases from J, with 15 bases between. There are 16 residues in the CDR3. CDR3 DNA sequence: TGTGCCAGCAGCTTTGGACAGACGAGGAGCTCCTACGAGCAGTACTTC. Its translation is CASSFGQTRSSYEQYF.

This clonotype was found many times. This CDR3 reads CASSLGLAGGGSYEQYF. CDR3 nucleotides: TGTGCCAGCAGCTTAGGACTAGCGGGGGGGGGCTCCTACGAGCAGTACTTC. The chain is built from TRBV7-2 and TRBJ2-7; 14 bases map to TRBD2. V lost 1 base, J lost 0 bases, and 2 bases stayed unmatched. Germline-derived CDR1 and CDR2 are SGHTA and FQGNSA. There are 17 residues in the CDR3.

This clonotype was recorded many times. This chain joins TRBV7-9 and TRBJ1-1; TRBD1 is a possible D gene (6 bases). The V gene's germline CDR1 is SEHNR and CDR2 FQNEAQ (reference sequence). CDR3 size: 14 residues. The V end lost 3 bases, the J end lost 8 bases, and 16 bases lay between the germline ends. The CDR3 coding sequence is TGTGCCAGCAGCTTCTTAGGAGGACAGATAGAAGCTTTCTTT. This gives the protein CASSFLGGQIEAFF. Looking up the rest from reference TRBV7-9 and TRBJ1-1 gives the full variable domain: DTGVSQNPRHKITKRGQNVTFRCDPISEHNRLYWYRQTLGQGPEFLTYFQNEAQLEKSRLLSDRFSAERPKGSFSTLEIQRTEQGDSAMYLCASSFLGGQIEAFFGQGTRLTVV.

This clonotype was found a few times. The J gene is TRBJ1-1, the V gene TRBV20-1; TRBD1 matches at 8 bases. There are 13 residues in the CDR3. Trimming at V came to 3 bases and at J to 5 bases, leaving 5 bases not matched to a gene. CDR1 DFQATT and CDR2 SNEGSKA come from the germline V gene (reference sequence). Here the CDR3 DNA reads TGCAGTGCTAGCCCCAGGGGGCGGACTGAAGCTTTCTTT. This encodes CSASPRGRTEAFF.

This clonotype was counted many times. This rearrangement joins TRBV10-3 to TRBJ1-1, with TRBD1 identical over 7 bases. Germline values: CDR1 ENHRY, CDR2 SYGVKD. This CDR3 is built from 15 residues. The junction had 5 bases not matched to a gene; V was cut back by 0 bases and J by 4 bases. CDR3 region: CAISESTGATTEAFF. As DNA, the CDR3 is TGTGCCATCAGTGAGTCTACAGGGGCGACCACTGAAGCTTTCTTT.

This clonotype was counted at least ten times. V gene TRBV7-8 combines with J gene TRBJ2-1; a possible D gene is TRBD1 (5 bases). This CDR3 has 18 amino acids. From germline, CDR1 is SGHVS and CDR2 FQNEAQ. Trimming removed 3 bases at V and 3 bases at J, with 21 bases between. This CDR3 is CASSFNRFTETDYNEQFF. The CDR3 region has the DNA TGTGCCAGCAGCTTTAATAGGTTTACGGAGACAGACTACAATGAGCAGTTCTTC.

This clonotype appeared many times. This rearrangement joins TRBV7-2 to TRBJ2-1; TRBD2 agrees at 10 bases. CDR3 length: 15 amino acids. The ends lost 4 bases at V and 3 bases at J; junction bases unmatched: 3. Germline CDR1 is SGHTA and CDR2 is FQGNSA. The CDR3 bases are TGTGCCAGCAGCTCATCTAGCGGGAGCTACAATGAGCAGTTCTTC. The encoded protein is CASSSSSGSYNEQFF.

CDR3 DNA sequence: TGCAGCGTTTCAAACCAGGAGGGCTATGGCTACACCTTC. It specifies CSVSNQEGYGYTF. The chain recombines TRBV29-1 with TRBJ1-2; D is unclear. V dropped 5 bases and J dropped 4 bases, with 14 bases sitting between them. Germline CDR1 SQVTM, CDR2 ANQGSEA. The length of the CDR3 is 13 residues.

This clonotype was observed many times. This chain joins TRBV7-2 and TRBJ2-3, with 7 bases identical to TRBD1. V lost 1 base to trimming and J lost 8 bases; unmatched junction nucleotides: 3. This CDR3 is built from 13 residues. Germline lookup yields CDR1 SGHTA and CDR2 FQGNSA. The CDR3 protein is CASSLGRQGTQYF. CDR3 coding DNA: TGTGCCAGCAGCTTAGGACGACAGGGTACGCAGTATTTT.

In its sample, this clonotype was seen many times. This rearrangement joins TRBV7-2 to TRBJ2-5; TRBD1 agrees at 9 bases. This CDR3 is 17 amino acids long. CDR1 and CDR2 (germline): SGHTA, FQGNSA. The V gene end was trimmed by 5 bases and the J gene end by 5 bases; junction bases not matched to a gene: 15. CDR3 protein: CASSPGQGGGAWETQYF. The CDR3 DNA reads TGTGCCAGCAGCCCGGGACAGGGTGGCGGGGCGTGGGAGACCCAGTACTTC. Using reference TRBV7-2 and TRBJ2-5 for the parts outside the CDR3, the full variable domain is GAGVSQSPSNKVTEKGKDVELRCDPISGHTALYWYRQSLGQGLEFLIYFQGNSAPDKSGLPSDRFSAERTGGSVSTLTIQRTQQEDSAVYLCASSPGQGGGAWETQYFGPGTRLLVL.

This clonotype was counted only a few times. The V gene is TRBV28, the J gene TRBJ2-7; D might be TRBD1 (6 bases). The length of the CDR3 is 15 residues. Looked up from germline, CDR1 is MDHEN and CDR2 is SYDVKM. The V gene lost 6 bases and the J gene lost 3 bases, with 18 bases spanning the gap. The CDR3 DNA follows: TGTGCCAGCAGCCTTACCGGGACACCGAGCTACGAGCAGTACTTC. This gives the protein CASSLTGTPSYEQYF.

This clonotype was seen a handful of times. The genes are TRBV27 and TRBJ1-1, with a tentative D call TRBD1 (6 bases). Per the germline V gene, CDR1 is MNHEY and CDR2 is SMNVEV (reference sequence). The V and J ends lost 0 bases and 6 bases respectively, with 8 bases between them. CDR3 size: 13 residues. CDR3 protein: CASSLSQGSEAFF. CDR3 nucleotide sequence: TGTGCCAGCAGTTTATCTCAGGGGTCTGAAGCTTTCTTT.

Ten or more counts support this clonotype. The CDR3 nucleotides read TGTGCCAGCAGTTGGTCGCGGGGGGGCCAAGATACGCAGTATTTT. Protein sequence: CASSWSRGGQDTQYF. The chain combines TRBV6-2 or TRBV6-3 with TRBJ2-3; the match to TRBD2 covers 9 bases. The CDR3 has 15 amino acids. The V gene's germline CDR1 is MNHEY and CDR2 SVGEGT. With V trimmed by 4 bases and J by 5 bases, 7 bases remained unmatched.

This clonotype was counted between two and nine times. The CDR3 DNA reads as TGTGCCAGCAGCTCGGAAGCTCGTGGTCAGCCCCAGCATTTT. This sequence encodes CASSSEARGQPQHF. This chain uses TRBV27 with TRBJ1-5; no firm D call. Trimming took off 6 bases at V and 6 bases at J, with 15 bases between the two ends. Germline V CDR1 and CDR2: MNHEY, SMNVEV (reference sequence). The length of the CDR3 is 14 residues.

This clonotype has a count of ten or more. The chain is built from TRBV7-6 and TRBJ1-4; D might be TRBD1 (6 bases). CDR3 length equals 15 residues. CDR1 SGHVS and CDR2 FNYEAQ come from the germline V gene. Trimming left V 6 bases short and J 2 bases short, with 13 bases between. CDR3 coding DNA: TGTGCCAGCAGTCCTACAGGGAACACTAATGAAAAACTGTTTTTT. Translating gives CASSPTGNTNEKLFF.

This clonotype was detected ten times or more. The chain combines TRBV12-3 or TRBV12-4 with TRBJ1-6, with TRBD1 matching over 9 bases. The CDR3 is made up of 15 amino acids. Trimming at V came to 3 bases and at J to 7 bases, leaving 4 bases not matched to a gene. CDR3 loop: CASSFPGQGNSPLHF. In nucleotides, the CDR3 is TGTGCCAGCAGTTTCCCGGGACAGGGCAATTCACCCCTCCACTTT.